The 5 T cell receptor beta chains listed next were all sequenced from one sample in a study of cytomegalovirus exposure and HLA in healthy donors. TCRdb's copy holds only in-frame clones and misses some; the assay was immunoSEQ multiplex PCR. The sample contains about 250,000 clones, roughly 84% of which appear only once. The sample consisted of PBMCs. The receptor source for this set is a man younger than 30 in good health and CMV-seropositive.

The chain employs TRBV5-5 and TRBJ2-1; 8 bases line up with TRBD2. Germline loops: CDR1 SGHKS, CDR2 YYEKEE (reference sequence). V lost 3 bases to trimming and J lost 7 bases; unmatched junction nucleotides: 9. The CDR3 loop spans 15 amino acids. The CDR3 coding sequence is TGTGCCAGCAGCTCGCGGGGACTAGAAAATAATGAGCAGTTCTTC. Translating gives CASSSRGLENNEQFF.

The V gene is TRBV19, the J gene TRBJ2-5; D possibly corresponds to TRBD1 (5 bases). Trimming shortened V by 1 base and J by 4 bases, and 13 bases separated the two germline ends. The V gene's germline CDR1 is LNHDA and CDR2 SQIVND (reference sequence). This CDR3 comprises 15 residues. CDR3 in amino acids: CASSIGKHRTETQYF. As DNA, the CDR3 is TGTGCCAGTAGTATAGGGAAGCACAGGACAGAGACCCAGTACTTC.

The genes are TRBV18 and TRBJ1-1; D is uncertain. The CDR3 has 13 amino acids. V was clipped by 4 bases and J by 4 bases, with 10 bases between them. Germline-derived CDR1 and CDR2 are KGHSH and LQKENI. The CDR3 region is CASSQAALTEAFF. As DNA, the CDR3 is TGTGCCAGCTCACAGGCGGCCCTCACTGAAGCTTTCTTT.

The chain employs TRBV6-1 and TRBJ2-7; TRBD1 matches at 8 bases. The ends lost 8 bases at V and 4 bases at J; junction bases unmatched: 10. Germline V gives CDR1 MNHNS, CDR2 SASEGT. The CDR3 length is 14 residues. The CDR3 sequence: CASALQGVSYEQYF. CDR3 coding DNA: TGTGCCAGCGCATTACAGGGGGTTTCTTACGAGCAGTACTTC.

J is TRBJ1-5 and V is TRBV7-2; D remains ambiguous. CDR1 and CDR2 (germline): SGHTA, FQGNSA. Deletions cut 5 bases from V and 0 bases from J, with 14 bases between. The CDR3 spans 16 residues. CDR3 amino acids: CASSPPPSSSNQPQHF. DNA for the CDR3: TGTGCCAGCAGCCCACCTCCAAGCAGTAGCAATCAGCCCCAGCATTTT.